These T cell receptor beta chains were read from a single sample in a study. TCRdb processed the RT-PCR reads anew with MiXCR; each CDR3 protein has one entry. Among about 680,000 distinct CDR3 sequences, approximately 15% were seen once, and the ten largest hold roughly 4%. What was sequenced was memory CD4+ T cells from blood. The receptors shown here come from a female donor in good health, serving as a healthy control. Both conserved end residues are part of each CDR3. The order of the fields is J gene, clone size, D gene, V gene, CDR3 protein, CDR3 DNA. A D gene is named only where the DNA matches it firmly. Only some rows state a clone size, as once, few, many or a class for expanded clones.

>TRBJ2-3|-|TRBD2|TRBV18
CASSPRVAGGPEDTQYF
TGTGCCAGCTCACCACGCGTCGCGGGAGGGCCAGAAGATACGCAGTATTTT
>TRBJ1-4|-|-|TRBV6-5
CASSDRKGEKLFF
TGTGCCAGCAGTGACAGAAAAGGTGAAAAACTGTTTTTT
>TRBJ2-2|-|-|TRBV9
CASSRQAGNTGELFF
TGTGCCAGCAGTCGACAGGCCGGGAACACCGGGGAGCTGTTTTTT
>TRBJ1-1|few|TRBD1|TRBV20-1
CSAPIGTANTEAFF
TGCAGTGCTCCAATAGGGACAGCGAACACTGAAGCTTTCTTT
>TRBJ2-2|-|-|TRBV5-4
CASSPPAGDTGELFF
TGTGCCAGCAGCCCGCCAGCAGGGGACACCGGGGAGCTGTTTTTT
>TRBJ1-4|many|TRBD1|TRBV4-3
CASRRLGGQGNEKLFF
TGCGCCAGCAGGCGACTAGGGGGACAGGGTAATGAAAAACTGTTTTTT
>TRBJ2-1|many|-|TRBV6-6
CASSRIGGTDEQFF
TGTGCCAGCAGTCGTATTGGGGGCACGGATGAGCAGTTCTTC
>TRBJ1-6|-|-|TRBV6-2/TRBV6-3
CASSSGTSHSPLHF
TGTGCCAGCAGTTCCGGGACAAGCCATTCACCCCTCCACTTT
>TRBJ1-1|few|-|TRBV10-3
CAISESAYTEAFF
TGTGCCATCAGTGAGAGTGCTTACACTGAAGCTTTCTTT
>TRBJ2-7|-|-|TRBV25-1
CASSERQSSYEQYF
TGTGCCAGCAGTGAAAGGCAGAGCTCCTACGAGCAGTACTTC
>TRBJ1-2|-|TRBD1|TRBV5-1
CASSFTPGQEAYGYTF
TGCGCCAGCAGCTTCACGCCGGGACAGGAAGCCTATGGCTACACCTTC
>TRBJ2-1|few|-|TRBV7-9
CASSPSIEQFF
TGTGCCAGCAGCCCCAGTATTGAGCAGTTCTTC
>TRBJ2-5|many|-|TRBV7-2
CASSPLRGQETQYF
TGTGCCAGCAGCCCCCTGAGGGGCCAAGAGACCCAGTACTTC
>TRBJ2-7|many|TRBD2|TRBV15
CATSRDPPRLAGVWEQYF
TGTGCCACCAGCAGAGACCCCCCCAGACTAGCGGGAGTTTGGGAGCAGTACTTC
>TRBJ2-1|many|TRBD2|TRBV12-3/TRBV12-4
CASRVAGVYNEQFF
TGTGCCAGCAGGGTAGCGGGAGTCTACAATGAGCAGTTCTTC
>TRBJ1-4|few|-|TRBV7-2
CASSLDRGAIEKLFF
TGTGCCAGCAGCTTAGATCGGGGGGCCATTGAAAAACTGTTTTTT
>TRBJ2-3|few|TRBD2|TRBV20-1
CSGATSGYTDTQYF
TGCAGTGGGGCAACTAGCGGTTACACAGATACGCAGTATTTT
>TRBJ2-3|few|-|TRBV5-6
CASSFGRQLSTDTQYF
TGTGCCAGCAGCTTTGGTCGGCAGCTTAGCACAGATACGCAGTATTTT
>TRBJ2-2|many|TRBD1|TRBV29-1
CSVGTGANTGELFF
TGCAGCGTTGGGACAGGGGCGAACACCGGGGAGCTGTTTTTT
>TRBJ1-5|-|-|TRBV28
CASSHLTGNNQPQHF
TGTGCCAGCAGCCACCTAACAGGGAACAATCAGCCCCAGCATTTT
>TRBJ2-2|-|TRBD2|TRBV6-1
CASSAPGGRPGELFF
TGTGCCAGCAGCGCCCCGGGAGGGCGTCCCGGGGAGCTGTTTTTT
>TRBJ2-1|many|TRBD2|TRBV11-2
CASSSLWTSGNNEQFF
TGTGCCAGCAGCTCCTTGTGGACTAGCGGTAACAATGAGCAGTTCTTC
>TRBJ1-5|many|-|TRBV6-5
CASSPGHYSNQPQHF
TGTGCCAGCAGCCCTGGACACTATAGCAATCAGCCCCAGCATTTT
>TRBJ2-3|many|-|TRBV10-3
CAISEGGDTQYF
TGTGCCATCAGTGAAGGCGGCGATACGCAGTATTTT
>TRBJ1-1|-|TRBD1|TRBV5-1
CASSEGQGWAVTEAFF
TGCGCCAGCAGCGAAGGACAGGGGTGGGCCGTGACTGAAGCTTTCTTT
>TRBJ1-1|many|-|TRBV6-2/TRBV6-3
CASSLGQQRDTEAFF
TGTGCCAGCAGTCTCGGACAGCAAAGGGACACTGAAGCTTTCTTT
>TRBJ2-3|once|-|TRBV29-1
CSVEGGTWGADTQYF
TGCAGCGTAGAGGGGGGAACGTGGGGGGCAGATACGCAGTATTTT
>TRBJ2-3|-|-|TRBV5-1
CASSLARPTDTQYF
TGCGCCAGCAGCTTGGCCCGCCCCACAGATACGCAGTATTTT
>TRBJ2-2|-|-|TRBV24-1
CATSESRKITGELFF
TGTGCCACCAGTGAGTCGCGGAAGATCACCGGGGAGCTGTTTTTT
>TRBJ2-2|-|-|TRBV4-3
CASRPTGEGGELFF
TGCGCCAGCAGACCGACAGGGGAGGGCGGGGAGCTGTTTTTT
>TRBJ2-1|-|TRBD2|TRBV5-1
CASSTPGTRYEQFF
TGCGCCAGCAGCACGCCCGGGACTAGGTATGAGCAGTTCTTC
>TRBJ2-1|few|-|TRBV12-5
CASGLGRQEPDYNEQFF
TGTGCTAGTGGTTTGGGTCGACAGGAGCCGGACTACAATGAGCAGTTCTTC
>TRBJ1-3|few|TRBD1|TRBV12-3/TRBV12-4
CASSPFLPTGGFGNTIYF
TGTGCCAGCAGCCCCTTCCTGCCGACAGGGGGCTTTGGAAACACCATATATTTT
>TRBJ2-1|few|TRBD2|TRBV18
CASSSSLAGDGYNEQFF
TGTGCCAGCTCATCCTCGCTAGCGGGAGATGGATACAATGAGCAGTTCTTC
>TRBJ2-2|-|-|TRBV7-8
CASSLGVTLGTGELFF
TGTGCCAGCAGCTTAGGCGTCACCTTGGGCACCGGGGAGCTGTTTTTT
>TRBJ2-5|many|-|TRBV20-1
CSAPSQTQYF
TGCAGTGCACCTTCGCAGACCCAGTACTTC
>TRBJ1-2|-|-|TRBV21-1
CASSTQGTGNYGYTF
TGTGCCAGCAGCACCCAGGGGACAGGGAACTATGGCTACACCTTC
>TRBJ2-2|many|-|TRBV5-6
CASSLYSLLGELFF
TGTGCCAGCAGCTTGTATTCTTTACTAGGGGAGCTGTTTTTT
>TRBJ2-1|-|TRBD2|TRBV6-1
CASSDPAGGEVEQFF
TGTGCCAGCAGTGATCCCGCGGGAGGGGAGGTTGAGCAGTTCTTC
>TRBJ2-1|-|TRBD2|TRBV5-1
CASSSLGLAPEQFF
TGCGCCAGCAGCTCCCTCGGACTAGCTCCAGAGCAGTTCTTC
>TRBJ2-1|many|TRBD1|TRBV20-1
CSAEQGADEQFF
TGCAGTGCCGAACAGGGGGCCGATGAGCAGTTCTTC
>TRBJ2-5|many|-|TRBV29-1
CSVTRSQETQYF
TGCAGCGTTACAAGGAGCCAAGAGACCCAGTACTTC
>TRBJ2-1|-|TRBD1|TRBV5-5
CASSRGVGQGGGEQFF
TGTGCCAGCAGCCGAGGTGTGGGACAGGGGGGGGGTGAGCAGTTCTTC
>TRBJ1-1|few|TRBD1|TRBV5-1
CASSEGTVTNTEAFF
TGCGCCAGCAGCGAAGGGACAGTTACAAACACTGAAGCTTTCTTT
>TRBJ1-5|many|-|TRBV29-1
CSVGGGGDQPQHF
TGCAGCGTGGGCGGGGGTGGGGATCAGCCCCAGCATTTT
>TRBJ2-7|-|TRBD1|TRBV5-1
CASSGIQGGLTGEQYF
TGCGCCAGCAGCGGAATACAGGGGGGATTAACAGGCGAGCAGTACTTC
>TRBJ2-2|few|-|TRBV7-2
CASGDWNTGELFF
TGTGCCTCCGGGGACTGGAACACCGGGGAGCTGTTTTTT
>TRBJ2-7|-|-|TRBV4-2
CASSQDRLSGGRYF
TGTGCCAGCAGCCAAGATCGTTTATCCGGGGGTCGGTACTTC
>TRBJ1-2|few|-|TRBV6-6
CASSYGLDTSNYGYTF
TGTGCCAGCAGTTACGGATTGGACACCTCTAACTATGGCTACACCTTC
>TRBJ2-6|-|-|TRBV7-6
CASGRRSGANVLTF
TGTGCCAGCGGCAGACGCTCTGGGGCCAACGTCCTGACTTTC
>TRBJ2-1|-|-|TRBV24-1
CATSDATLSSYNEQFF
TGTGCCACCAGTGATGCGACTCTGAGCTCCTACAATGAGCAGTTCTTC
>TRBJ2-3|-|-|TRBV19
CATLSGGDTQYF
TGTGCCACCCTATCCGGGGGAGATACGCAGTATTTT
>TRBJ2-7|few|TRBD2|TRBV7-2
CASSLWGTSGTYEQYF
TGTGCCAGCAGCTTATGGGGCACTAGCGGGACCTACGAGCAGTACTTC
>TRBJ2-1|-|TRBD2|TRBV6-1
CASSESSGLYNEQFF
TGTGCCAGCAGTGAATCTAGCGGGCTGTACAATGAGCAGTTCTTC